The rows below give T cell receptor beta chains drawn from one sample of a study of regulatory T cells in long-lasting Graves disease. TCRdb reprocessed the multiplex PCR reads with MiXCR, giving one entry per CDR3 protein. This table has approximately 300,000 distinct CDR3 sequences, more than 15% appearing once. Sequencing was performed on peripheral blood mononuclear cells (PBMCs), taken at new diagnosis, from a patient treated with antithyroid drugs. The receptors come from a female donor with Graves disease. Both conserved end residues are part of each CDR3. D genes are given only for firm matches. The size field is filled for only some rows; it gives once, few, many or a size class.

D gene: TRBD2
J gene: TRBJ2-1
clone size: few
V gene: TRBV7-2
CDR3 DNA: TGTGCCAGCAGCTTAGGTGGGTCTAGCGGGAGCTATGAGCAGTTCTTC
CDR3 protein: CASSLGGSSGSYEQFF

D gene: .
J gene: TRBJ2-1
clone size: .
V gene: TRBV11-2
CDR3 DNA: TGTGCCAGCAGCCAAGTGGACTATGACAATGAGCAGTTCTTC
CDR3 protein: CASSQVDYDNEQFF

D gene: TRBD2
J gene: TRBJ2-1
clone size: .
V gene: TRBV10-2
CDR3 DNA: TGCGCCAGCAACGCGGGAGACCCCTACAATGAGCAGTTCTTC
CDR3 protein: CASNAGDPYNEQFF

D gene: TRBD2
J gene: TRBJ2-3
clone size: many
V gene: TRBV30
CDR3 DNA: TGTGCCTGGACCCCAGCGGGAGGGTTAGCAGATACGCAGTATTTT
CDR3 protein: CAWTPAGGLADTQYF

D gene: .
J gene: TRBJ2-5
clone size: .
V gene: TRBV15
CDR3 DNA: TGTGCCACCAGCAGAGTGGGGGGCGAGTCCCAAGAGACCCAGTACTTC
CDR3 protein: CATSRVGGESQETQYF

D gene: TRBD2
J gene: TRBJ2-1
clone size: .
V gene: TRBV9
CDR3 DNA: TGTGCCAGCAGCGTAAGTAGCGGGAGCCACAATGAGCAGTTCTTC
CDR3 protein: CASSVSSGSHNEQFF

D gene: .
J gene: TRBJ2-1
clone size: many
V gene: TRBV3-1
CDR3 DNA: TGTGCCAGCAGCTCCGCCCCGGGGTCCTACAATGAGCAGTTCTTC
CDR3 protein: CASSSAPGSYNEQFF

D gene: .
J gene: TRBJ1-5
clone size: few
V gene: TRBV5-5
CDR3 DNA: TGTGCCAGCAGCTTCGGACAGCGCAATCAGCCCCAGCATTTT
CDR3 protein: CASSFGQRNQPQHF

D gene: .
J gene: TRBJ2-2
clone size: many
V gene: TRBV6-1
CDR3 DNA: TGTGCCAGCAGTAACCCAGGACAGGAGGGAGGGCCCGGGGAGCTGTTTTTT
CDR3 protein: CASSNPGQEGGPGELFF

D gene: TRBD1
J gene: TRBJ1-5
clone size: .
V gene: TRBV12-3/TRBV12-4
CDR3 DNA: TGTGCCAGCGGACAGGGATGGAGCAATCAGCCCCAGCATTTT
CDR3 protein: CASGQGWSNQPQHF

D gene: .
J gene: TRBJ2-3
clone size: few
V gene: TRBV6-7
CDR3 DNA: TGTGCCAGCAGTTACTGTGTCCGGGAGCCCGATACGCAGTATTTT
CDR3 protein: CASSYCVREPDTQYF

D gene: TRBD1
J gene: TRBJ1-1
clone size: .
V gene: TRBV6-5
CDR3 DNA: TGTGCCAGCAGTTACCCCGAGGACAGGGGGACGAGCACTGAAGCTTTCTTT
CDR3 protein: CASSYPEDRGTSTEAFF

D gene: .
J gene: TRBJ2-1
clone size: .
V gene: TRBV25-1
CDR3 DNA: TGTGCCAGCTTGGGGGAGCAGTTCTTC
CDR3 protein: CASLGEQFF

D gene: .
J gene: TRBJ1-3
clone size: .
V gene: TRBV18
CDR3 DNA: TGTGCCAGCTCAGCAAGTCGTGGAAACACCATATATTTT
CDR3 protein: CASSASRGNTIYF

D gene: TRBD2
J gene: TRBJ2-1
clone size: .
V gene: TRBV20-1
CDR3 DNA: TGCAGTGCTAGAGATGTGGGGCTTTCGCGGGGGGACTCCTACAATGAGCAGTTCTTC
CDR3 protein: CSARDVGLSRGDSYNEQFF

D gene: .
J gene: TRBJ2-1
clone size: .
V gene: TRBV18
CDR3 DNA: TGTGCCAGCTCACCACCGGTCACCGGGACTCCCAATGAGCAGTTCTTC
CDR3 protein: CASSPPVTGTPNEQFF

D gene: .
J gene: TRBJ2-3
clone size: many
V gene: TRBV28
CDR3 DNA: TGTGCCAGCAGTTTCATTGGCTGGTTGGCGGACCCTAGCACAGATACGCAGTATTTT
CDR3 protein: CASSFIGWLADPSTDTQYF

D gene: TRBD2
J gene: TRBJ2-7
clone size: many
V gene: TRBV5-1
CDR3 DNA: TGCGCCAGCACCCAGACTAGCGGGAGTGACGAGCAGTACTTC
CDR3 protein: CASTQTSGSDEQYF

D gene: .
J gene: TRBJ1-5
clone size: many
V gene: TRBV12-3/TRBV12-4
CDR3 DNA: TGTGCCAGCAGTTTATCGGCAGGAAGGAATCAGCCCCAGCATTTT
CDR3 protein: CASSLSAGRNQPQHF

D gene: .
J gene: TRBJ1-2
clone size: .
V gene: TRBV30
CDR3 DNA: TGTGCCTGGACCGCAGGGACTGGCTACACCTTC
CDR3 protein: CAWTAGTGYTF

D gene: TRBD2
J gene: TRBJ2-1
clone size: few
V gene: TRBV6-9
CDR3 DNA: TGTGCCAGCAGTTACGGGGGGGGGGGTTACAATGAGCAGTTCTTC
CDR3 protein: CASSYGGGGYNEQFF

D gene: TRBD2
J gene: TRBJ2-7
clone size: many
V gene: TRBV20-1
CDR3 DNA: TGCAGTGCAAAAGAGGCGGGAGACTTCTACGAGCAGTACTTC
CDR3 protein: CSAKEAGDFYEQYF

D gene: .
J gene: TRBJ2-7
clone size: few
V gene: TRBV11-3
CDR3 DNA: TGTGCCAGCAGCTTATCGGAGACCCTCTACGAGCAGTACTTC
CDR3 protein: CASSLSETLYEQYF

D gene: .
J gene: TRBJ2-1
clone size: many
V gene: TRBV19
CDR3 DNA: TGTGCCAGTAGTATCCCCAAGGTCGGCAATGAGCAGTTCTTC
CDR3 protein: CASSIPKVGNEQFF

D gene: .
J gene: TRBJ2-7
clone size: .
V gene: TRBV18
CDR3 DNA: TGTGCCAGCTCACCTCTTGGGACGGGTAGTACCTACGAGCAGTACTTC
CDR3 protein: CASSPLGTGSTYEQYF

D gene: .
J gene: TRBJ2-2
clone size: .
V gene: TRBV11-1
CDR3 DNA: TGTGCCAGCAGCTCGTCATTCGGGACGAAGAACACCGGGGAGCTGTTTTTT
CDR3 protein: CASSSSFGTKNTGELFF

D gene: TRBD2
J gene: TRBJ2-1
clone size: many
V gene: TRBV20-1
CDR3 DNA: TGCAGTGCTAGAGAAGGGCGGGAGTACTACAATGAGCAGTTCTTC
CDR3 protein: CSAREGREYYNEQFF

D gene: .
J gene: TRBJ1-1
clone size: many
V gene: TRBV10-3
CDR3 DNA: TGTGCCATCAAGGGGGTGGGCACTGAAGCTTTCTTT
CDR3 protein: CAIKGVGTEAFF

D gene: TRBD1
J gene: TRBJ2-2
clone size: .
V gene: TRBV5-1
CDR3 DNA: TGCGCCAGCAGGTCGAGGACAGGGAACACCGGGGAGCTGTTTTTT
CDR3 protein: CASRSRTGNTGELFF

D gene: .
J gene: TRBJ2-2
clone size: few
V gene: TRBV5-5
CDR3 DNA: TGTGCCAGCAGACAACACCCCGGGTCGGACACCGGGGAGCTGTTTTTT
CDR3 protein: CASRQHPGSDTGELFF

D gene: TRBD1
J gene: TRBJ2-3
clone size: many
V gene: TRBV4-2
CDR3 DNA: TGTGCCAGCAGCCGGGAACGGACAGGGAGCACAGATACGCAGTATTTT
CDR3 protein: CASSRERTGSTDTQYF

D gene: .
J gene: TRBJ2-1
clone size: many
V gene: TRBV12-3/TRBV12-4
CDR3 DNA: TGTGCCAGCAGTCCAGGGTTGGGGAGTAAGCAGTTCTTC
CDR3 protein: CASSPGLGSKQFF

D gene: TRBD1
J gene: TRBJ1-2
clone size: many
V gene: TRBV12-3/TRBV12-4
CDR3 DNA: TGTGCCAGCAGTTTCGACAGGGTCTATGGCTACACCTTC
CDR3 protein: CASSFDRVYGYTF

D gene: TRBD2
J gene: TRBJ2-1
clone size: many
V gene: TRBV2
CDR3 DNA: TGTGCCAGCAGTGCGGGGGAGGGACGCCGTCGGCTAGCGGAGCGATACAATGAGCAGTTCTTC
CDR3 protein: CASSAGEGRRRLAERYNEQFF

D gene: .
J gene: TRBJ2-7
clone size: .
V gene: TRBV19
CDR3 DNA: TGTGCCAGTAGTACCCCGGGCCGAACCTACGAGCAGTACTTC
CDR3 protein: CASSTPGRTYEQYF

D gene: .
J gene: TRBJ2-5
clone size: many
V gene: TRBV2
CDR3 DNA: TGTGCCAGCAGCGTGGGTATACAAGAGACCCAGTACTTC
CDR3 protein: CASSVGIQETQYF

D gene: TRBD2
J gene: TRBJ2-1
clone size: .
V gene: TRBV29-1
CDR3 DNA: TGCAGCGTTGAGAGCGGGAGGGCGGATGAGCAGTTCTTC
CDR3 protein: CSVESGRADEQFF